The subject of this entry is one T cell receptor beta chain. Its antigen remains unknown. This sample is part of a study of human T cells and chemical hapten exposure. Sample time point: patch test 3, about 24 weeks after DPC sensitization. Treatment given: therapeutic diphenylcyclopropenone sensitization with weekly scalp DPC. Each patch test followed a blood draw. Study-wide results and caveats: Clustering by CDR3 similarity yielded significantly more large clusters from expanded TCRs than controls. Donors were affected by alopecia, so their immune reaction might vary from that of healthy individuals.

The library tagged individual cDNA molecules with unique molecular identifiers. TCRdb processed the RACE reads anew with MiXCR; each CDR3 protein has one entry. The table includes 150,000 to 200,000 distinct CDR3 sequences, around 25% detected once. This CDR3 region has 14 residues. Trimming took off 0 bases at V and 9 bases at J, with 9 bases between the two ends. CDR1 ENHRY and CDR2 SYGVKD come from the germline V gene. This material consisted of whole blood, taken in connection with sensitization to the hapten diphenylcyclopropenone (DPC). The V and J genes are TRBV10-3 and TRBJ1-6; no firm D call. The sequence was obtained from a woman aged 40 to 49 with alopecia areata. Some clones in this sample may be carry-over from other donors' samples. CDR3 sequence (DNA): TGTGCCATCAGTGAGTCAGTAGAAGGTTCACCCCTCCACTTT. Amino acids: CAISESVEGSPLHF.